The rows below give T cell receptor beta chains drawn from one sample of a study of control samples from healthy donors and cancer patients. Clones were read by immunoSEQ multiplex PCR, and TCRdb kept only the in-frame ones, dropping some. The sample holds 50,000 or so clones, more than 95% seen once. Sequences were obtained from blood. The receptors here all came from a young woman in good health. Both conserved end residues are part of each CDR3. A D gene is named only where the DNA matches it firmly. The size entry is marked missing in some rows and otherwise reads once, few, many or a size class.

clone_size	d_call	v_call	j_call	cdr3_nt	cdr3_aa
-	TRBD1	TRBV9	TRBJ1-1	TGTGCCAGCAGCCCTCATCCGGGACAGGGGGCGGGGGTCACTGAAGCTTTCTTT	CASSPHPGQGAGVTEAFF
once	-	TRBV7-9	TRBJ2-3	TGTGCCAGCAGCTTAGAGACGCTGGGGGTTGGCACAGATACGCAGTATTTT	CASSLETLGVGTDTQYF
-	TRBD2	TRBV18	TRBJ2-3	TGTGCCAGCTCACGGAACCTAGCGGGGGGCACAGATACGCAGTATTTT	CASSRNLAGGTDTQYF
-	-	TRBV24-1	TRBJ2-3	TGTGCCACCAGTGATTTGTCGGTTGGAGATACGCAGTATTTT	CATSDLSVGDTQYF
-	-	TRBV7-9	TRBJ1-1	TGTGCCAGCAGCTTAGAGGGGGTAAGGCTCACTGAAGCTTTCTTT	CASSLEGVRLTEAFF
-	-	TRBV29-1	TRBJ2-7	TGCAGCGTTGAAGGGGTTCCTGGACAGGAGGGCAAGCAGTACTTC	CSVEGVPGQEGKQYF
-	-	TRBV6-1	TRBJ1-4	TGTGCCAGCAGTGACCCGGGGCATGCTAATGAAAAACTGTTTTTT	CASSDPGHANEKLFF
-	-	TRBV9	TRBJ1-1	TGTGCCAGCAGCCCCTCGACAGTGACTTTGAACACTGAAGCTTTCTTT	CASSPSTVTLNTEAFF
once	-	TRBV12-3/TRBV12-4	TRBJ1-3	TGTGCCAGCAGCCCATCCGCTGGAAACACCATATATTTT	CASSPSAGNTIYF
-	-	TRBV9	TRBJ1-6	TGTGCCAGCAGCATCTCCCCATCGGTCCTCCACTTT	CASSISPSVLHF
-	-	TRBV19	TRBJ1-1	TGTGCCAGTACCCTTGCAGGGAGAGGAACTGAAGCTTTCTTT	CASTLAGRGTEAFF
-	TRBD2	TRBV7-9	TRBJ2-3	TGTGCCAGCAGCATCTCGAGTAGGGGACTAGTACCAGATACGCAGTATTTT	CASSISSRGLVPDTQYF
-	-	TRBV6-5	TRBJ1-6	TGTGCCAGCAGAGAGGTGGGACAACAAAATTCACCCCTCCACTTT	CASREVGQQNSPLHF
-	-	TRBV19	TRBJ1-1	TGTGCCAGTAGTACAAGACGGGACGCGAACACTGAAGCTTTCTTT	CASSTRRDANTEAFF
-	-	TRBV7-2	TRBJ2-4	TGTGCCAGCGGCTCGGGACTAGCCAAAAACATTCAGTACTTC	CASGSGLAKNIQYF
once	-	TRBV28	TRBJ1-5	TGTGCCAGCAGTTTAGGCTCGGGGCCTAATCAGCCCCAGCATTTT	CASSLGSGPNQPQHF
-	-	TRBV7-6	TRBJ1-6	TGTGCCAGCAGCCTGGGGGCGGGTAACTATAATTCACCCCTCCACTTT	CASSLGAGNYNSPLHF
-	-	TRBV6-5	TRBJ2-1	TGTGCCAGCAGTCGAGGCGCCCCCTACAATGAGCAGTTCTTC	CASSRGAPYNEQFF
-	TRBD2	TRBV23-1	TRBJ2-7	TGCGCCAGCCGACCTAGGGGACGGGGGGGTCCTCCCCTCGAGCAGTACTTC	CASRPRGRGGPPLEQYF
-	TRBD2	TRBV2	TRBJ2-1	TGTGCCAGCAGTGAAGGCGGGGGGGCCTACAATGAGCAGTTCTTC	CASSEGGGAYNEQFF